The subject of this entry is one T cell receptor (beta chain). The antigen is not known. This entry belongs to a study of neoadjuvant nivolumab and ipilimumab in lung cancer. Study at large: The combination arm added day-1 ipilimumab 1 mg/kg to nivolumab 3 mg/kg on days 1, 15, 29. Study-wide points: TCR clonality did not significantly correlate with pathologic tumor regression. Pretherapy blood TCR richness correlated positively with resected tumor richness. TCR richness and clonality were higher in tumors than adjacent uninvolved lung.

The CDR3 has 13 amino acids. The V gene's germline CDR1 is SGHAT and CDR2 FQNNGV. V lost 5 bases and J lost 5, with 10 bases in between. Profiled with immunoSEQ multiplex PCR; TCRdb holds only in-frame clones, not every one. The table has approximately 9,000 clones, 84% seen once. The V gene is TRBV11-2, the J gene TRBJ2-1; TRBD2 is a possible D gene (5 bases). The source is an adult with non-small cell lung cancer. Sequencing used tumor tissue, obtained after neoadjuvant nivolumab, alone or with ipilimumab, at or shortly before surgery. This CDR3 reads CASSVGLHNEQFF. The CDR3 bases are TGTGCCAGCAGCGTAGGACTTCACAATGAGCAGTTCTTC.